This TCR beta chain was retrieved from a study of T-cell reconstitution after alpha-beta-depleted transplantation in children. V was cut by 5 bases and J by 3 bases, with 17 bases left in between. Per the germline V gene, CDR1 is SGHVS and CDR2 is FNYEAQ. The CDR3 length is 15 residues. Unique molecular identifiers were used to barcode this TCRbeta library. TCRdb redid the calling of the PCR reads with MiXCR, one entry per CDR3 protein. Seen here are 300,000 or so distinct CDR3 sequences, roughly 9.5% observed once, and the top ten hold around 10%. This clonotype was obtained from a human donor who donated a stem cell graft to a child with SCID. The specimen was PBMCs from the stem cell graft donor, collected from the stem cell graft. The V gene is TRBV7-6, the J gene TRBJ2-7, with a tentative D call TRBD1 (7 bases). CDR3 sequence: CASSPQGGGVYEQYF. The CDR3 DNA is TGTGCCAGCAGCCCGCAGGGGGGAGGTGTCTACGAGCAGTACTTC.